The entry that follows covers one T cell receptor beta chain sequence. Trimming shortened V by 4 bases and J by 3 bases, and 14 bases separated the two germline ends. The CDR3 has 14 residues. Germline V gene sequence: CDR1 SGHNT, CDR2 YYREEE (reference sequence). In the study's own analysis: Reference gene primer amplification yielded estimated nucleated cell counts. Here immunoSEQ multiplex PCR was the method, and the copy in TCRdb shows in-frame clones only, minus some. V and J calls and clone size are copied from that table; D and trimming were computed from the DNA. The repertoire holds about 160,000 clones, with 85% as singletons. The data belong to a study of blood T cell repertoires in COVID-19. The wider study: The United States, Italy and Spain provided the acute and convalescent COVID-19 samples. The cDNA or gDNA used as material had been derived from T cells, B-cell-depleted T cells, or PBMCs.

The chain joins TRBV5-4 to TRBJ2-7; weak D call: TRBD2 (7 bases). The TCR was taken from a human donor with acute or convalescent COVID-19. The donor label of this sample is uncertain. Sequencing was performed on peripheral blood. CDR3 protein: CASSLGGRFYEQYF. The CDR3 DNA sequence: TGTGCCAGCAGCCTGGGGGGGCGCTTCTACGAGCAGTACTTC.